Below, one T cell receptor beta chain is given with its context. This receptor's antigen is unknown. No much larger clone is present one base from it, and per-base qualities are unavailable. The immunoSEQ hsTCRbeta Kit was used to sequence TCR beta CDR3 regions from DNA. The original methods were these. TCR sequencing data were analysed with the ImmunoSEQ Analyzer. T cell clonality was defined as 1 minus Pielou's evenness, calculated on productive rearrangements. To measure T cell diversity, the inverse Simpson index was applied to productive templates. T cell density was expressed as TCR beta template counts normalized to usable DNA, with usable DNA estimated by amplifying and sequencing housekeeping genes. Two-sided Kruskal-Wallis tests were used to compare TCR metrics across histologic stages. TCRdb's version of the immuneACCESS table is confined to in-frame rearrangements and falls short of the full clone set. An unresolved V gene accounts for under half of the shortfall where checked; the remainder is of unknown origin. The D gene and trimming were derived from the DNA, and the V and J assignments and clone size from that table. This sample has approximately 9,100 clones in its table, and 80% to 90% of those were observed once. More than 4.5% of the sample rests with the top ten.

CDR3 length: 14 amino acids, cysteine to phenylalanine. Only the CDR3 DNA is retained, 42 bases long and in frame from the first base. The germline V gene gives CDR1 as KGHSH and CDR2 as LQKENI. V is cut by 1 base and J by 4 bases, and the space between the germline ends is 10 bases. The data originate from a study of immune evolution from preneoplasia to lung adenocarcinoma (dated by TCRdb to about 2021). Context from the whole study: HLA loss of heterozygosity was observed in about 7%, 15% and 30% of AIS, MIA and ADC lesions, respectively, and was not observed in any AAH lesions. The study used immune gene expression, TCR sequencing and multiplex immunofluorescence to profile the immune contexture of lung adenocarcinoma precursors and invasive adenocarcinoma. Resected precursor lesions (AAH, AIS, MIA) and invasive adenocarcinomas were each compared against paired morphologically normal lung tissue. The sample size depended on which specimens were available, not on a prior power calculation. Whole exome sequencing and methylation data from the same cohort of nodules were integrated with the immune data. The overall cohort was made up of around 51 patients with pulmonary nodules who had surgical resection. The TCR sequencing data were obtained from 51 patients. According to the study, some 97 samples were used for TCR sequencing. POLYSOLVER was used to infer class I HLA alleles from exome data, and LOHHLA was used to detect allele-specific HLA loss.

Beyond this particular receptor, the publication reports: Normal lung had the highest top T cell clone frequencies, which appeared to decline progressively from AAH through AIS, MIA and invasive adenocarcinoma. KRAS-mutant nodules showed the highest T cell clonality compared with EGFR-mutant or double wild-type lesions. The findings reflected association rather than direct causation, and larger cohorts with long-term follow-up and longitudinal biopsies were considered necessary. Clonality was highest in normal lung, while later-stage lesions appeared to have lower clonality but higher T cell density and diversity. All patients were from Japan and China, so applicability to Western populations was uncertain.

Resection was performed on patients in Japan or China between the mid-2010s and the late 2010s. Histologic diagnosis of each case was confirmed independently by two lung cancer pathologists on H&E slides. Premalignant or tumor cells were enriched for nucleic acid extraction by macro-dissection performed after pathologic assessment. FFPE tissue was used for DNA isolation with the AllPrep DNA/RNA FFPE Kit. This TCR was recovered from a person aged 65 to 85 with lung adenocarcinoma. The receptor chain draws on TRBV18 and TRBJ1-1; the D gene cannot be resolved reliably. The sequencing sample was made of FFPE minimally invasive lung adenocarcinoma tissue. Read against the paper, the sample's cell subset or site label means: micro-invasive lung adenocarcinoma (MIA). The sequenced DNA: TGTGCCAGCTCACCACAGGGAGGCCGCACTGAAGCTTTCTTT. Translation gives CASSPQGGRTEAFF.